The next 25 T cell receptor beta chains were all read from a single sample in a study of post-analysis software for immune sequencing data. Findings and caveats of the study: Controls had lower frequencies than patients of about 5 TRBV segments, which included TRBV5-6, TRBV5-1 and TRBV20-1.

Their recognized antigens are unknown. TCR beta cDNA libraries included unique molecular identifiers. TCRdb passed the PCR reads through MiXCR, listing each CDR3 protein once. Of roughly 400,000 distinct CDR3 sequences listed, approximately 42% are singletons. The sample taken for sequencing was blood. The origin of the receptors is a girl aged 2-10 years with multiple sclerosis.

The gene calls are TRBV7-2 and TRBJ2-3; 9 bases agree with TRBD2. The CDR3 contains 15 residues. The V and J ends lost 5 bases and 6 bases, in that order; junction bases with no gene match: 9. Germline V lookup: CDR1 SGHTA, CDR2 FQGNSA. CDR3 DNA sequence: TGTGCCAGCAGCCATGGCGGGAGGGCCTCGGATACGCAGTATTTT. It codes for CASSHGGRASDTQYF.

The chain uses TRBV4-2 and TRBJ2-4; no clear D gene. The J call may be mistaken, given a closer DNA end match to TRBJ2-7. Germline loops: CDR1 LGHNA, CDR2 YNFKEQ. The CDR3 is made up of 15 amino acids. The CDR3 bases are TGTGCCAGCAGCCAAGTAGGAGTGGATCCCTACGAGCAGTACTTC. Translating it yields CASSQVGVDPYEQYF.

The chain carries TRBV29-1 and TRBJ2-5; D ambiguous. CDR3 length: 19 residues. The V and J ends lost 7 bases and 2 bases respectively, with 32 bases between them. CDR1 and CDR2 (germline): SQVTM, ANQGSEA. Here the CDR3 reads CSAPPMPTSIPFSQETQYF. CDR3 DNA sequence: TGCAGCGCACCCCCTATGCCGACCTCCATCCCATTTTCACAAGAGACCCAGTACTTC. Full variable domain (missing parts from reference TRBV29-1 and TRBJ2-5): SAVISQKPSRDICQRGTSLTIQCQVDSQVTMMFWYRQQPGQSLTLIATANQGSEATYESGFVIDKFPISRPNLTFSTLTVSNMSPEDSSIYLCSAPPMPTSIPFSQETQYFGPGTRLLVL.

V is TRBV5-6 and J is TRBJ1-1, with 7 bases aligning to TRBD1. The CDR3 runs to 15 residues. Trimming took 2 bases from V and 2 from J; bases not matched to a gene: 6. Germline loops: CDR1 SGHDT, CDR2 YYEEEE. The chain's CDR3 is CASSLVDRTNTEAFF. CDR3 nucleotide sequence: TGTGCCAGCAGCTTAGTGGACAGGACTAACACTGAAGCTTTCTTT.

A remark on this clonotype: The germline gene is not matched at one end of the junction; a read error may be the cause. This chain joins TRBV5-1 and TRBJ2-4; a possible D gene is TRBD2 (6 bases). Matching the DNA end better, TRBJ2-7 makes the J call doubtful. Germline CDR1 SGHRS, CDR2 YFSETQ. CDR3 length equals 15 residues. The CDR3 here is CAGSEGDFSTYEQYF. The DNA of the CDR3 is TGCGCCGGCAGTGAAGGGGACTTCTCCACCTACGAGCAGTACTTC.

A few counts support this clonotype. The CDR3 region is CASTSGSKGNEQFF. CDR3 in DNA: TGTGCCAGCACAAGCGGGAGTAAGGGCAATGAGCAGTTCTTC. The V and J genes are TRBV27 and TRBJ2-1, with TRBD2 identical over 8 bases. V lost 7 bases and J lost 6; bases outside the gene matches: 8. This CDR3 region has 14 residues. Germline lookup yields CDR1 MNHEY and CDR2 SMNVEV (reference sequence).

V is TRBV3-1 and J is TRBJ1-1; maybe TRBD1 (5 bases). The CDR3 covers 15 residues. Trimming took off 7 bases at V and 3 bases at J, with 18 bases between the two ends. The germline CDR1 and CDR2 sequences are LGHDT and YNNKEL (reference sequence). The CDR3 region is CASIPRGARHTEAFF. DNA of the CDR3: TGTGCCAGCATCCCGAGAGGGGCCCGGCACACTGAAGCTTTCTTT.

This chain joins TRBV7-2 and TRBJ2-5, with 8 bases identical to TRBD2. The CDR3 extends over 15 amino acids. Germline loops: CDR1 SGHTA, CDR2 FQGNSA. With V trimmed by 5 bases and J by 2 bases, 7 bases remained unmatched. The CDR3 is CASSARTSRQETQYF. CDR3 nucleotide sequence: TGTGCCAGCAGCGCCCGGACTAGCCGACAAGAGACCCAGTACTTC.

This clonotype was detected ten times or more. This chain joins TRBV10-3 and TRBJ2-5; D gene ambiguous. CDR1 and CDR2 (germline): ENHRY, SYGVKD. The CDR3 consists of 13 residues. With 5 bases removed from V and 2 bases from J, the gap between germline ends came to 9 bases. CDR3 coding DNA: TGTGCCATCAGTTGGACGGATCAAGAGACCCAGTACTTC. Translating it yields CAISWTDQETQYF.

CDR3 DNA: TGCAGTGCACCGACTAGCGGGAGGGTATCCGAGCAGTACTTC. Its translation is CSAPTSGRVSEQYF. The chain has TRBV20-1 and TRBJ2-7; 14 bases line up with TRBD2. Trimming removed 6 bases from V and 6 bases from J; junction bases left unmatched: 7. Looked up from germline, CDR1 is DFQATT and CDR2 is SNEGSKA (reference sequence). The CDR3 has 14 residues.

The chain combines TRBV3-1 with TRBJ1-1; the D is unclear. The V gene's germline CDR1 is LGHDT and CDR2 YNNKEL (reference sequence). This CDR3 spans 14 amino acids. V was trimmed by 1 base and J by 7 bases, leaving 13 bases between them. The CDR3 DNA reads TGTGCCAGCAGCCAAGCAGGAAGCCCTAGTGAAGCTTTCTTT. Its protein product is CASSQAGSPSEAFF.

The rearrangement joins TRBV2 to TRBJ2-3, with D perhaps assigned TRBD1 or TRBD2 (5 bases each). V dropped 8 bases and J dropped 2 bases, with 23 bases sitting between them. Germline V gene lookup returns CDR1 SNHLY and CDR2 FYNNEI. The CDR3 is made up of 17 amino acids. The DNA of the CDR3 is TGTGCCAGCGGTGGGCTTCCGGGACGGATAAACACAGATACGCAGTATTTT. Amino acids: CASGGLPGRINTDTQYF.

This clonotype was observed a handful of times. CDR3 region: CSAPNGDSPLHF. CDR3 coding DNA: TGCAGTGCGCCAAACGGTGATTCACCCCTCCACTTT. The J gene is TRBJ1-6, the V gene TRBV20-1; D not resolved. CDR1 and CDR2 from the germline V gene are DFQATT and SNEGSKA (reference sequence). V was shortened by 6 bases and J by 8 bases, with 11 bases between the two germline ends. The CDR3 runs to 12 residues.

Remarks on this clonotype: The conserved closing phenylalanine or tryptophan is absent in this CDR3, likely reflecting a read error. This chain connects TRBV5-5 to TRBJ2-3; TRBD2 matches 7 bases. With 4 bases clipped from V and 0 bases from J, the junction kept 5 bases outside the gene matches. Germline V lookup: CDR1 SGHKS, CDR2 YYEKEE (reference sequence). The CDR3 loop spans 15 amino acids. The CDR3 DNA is TGTGCCAGCAGCGCGAGGGAGGGGAGCACAGATACGCAGTATTTG. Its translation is CASSAREGSTDTQYL.

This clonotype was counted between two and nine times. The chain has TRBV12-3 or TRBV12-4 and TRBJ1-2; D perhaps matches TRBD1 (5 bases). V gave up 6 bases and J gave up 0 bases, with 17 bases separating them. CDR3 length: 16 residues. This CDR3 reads CASSLRVSQANYGYTF. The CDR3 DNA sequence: TGTGCCAGCAGCCTCAGGGTGTCCCAGGCTAACTATGGCTACACCTTC.

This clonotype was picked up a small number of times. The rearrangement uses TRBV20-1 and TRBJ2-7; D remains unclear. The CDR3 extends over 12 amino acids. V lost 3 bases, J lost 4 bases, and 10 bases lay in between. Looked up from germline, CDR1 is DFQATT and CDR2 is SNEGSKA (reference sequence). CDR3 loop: CSARRRRYEQYF. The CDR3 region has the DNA TGCAGTGCTAGGAGGAGACGATACGAGCAGTACTTC.

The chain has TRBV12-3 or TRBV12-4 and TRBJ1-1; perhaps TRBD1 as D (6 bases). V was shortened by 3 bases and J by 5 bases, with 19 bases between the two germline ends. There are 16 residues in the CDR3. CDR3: CASSFGWRGTGTEAFF. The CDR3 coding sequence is TGTGCCAGCAGTTTCGGGTGGAGGGGGACGGGGACTGAAGCTTTCTTT.

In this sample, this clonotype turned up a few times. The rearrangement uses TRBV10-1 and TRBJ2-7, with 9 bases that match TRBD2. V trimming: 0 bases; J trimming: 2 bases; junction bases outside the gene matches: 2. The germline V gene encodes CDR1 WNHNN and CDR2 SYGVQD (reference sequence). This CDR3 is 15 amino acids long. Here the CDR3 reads CASSESSGGAYEQYF. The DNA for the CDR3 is TGCGCCAGCAGTGAGTCTAGCGGGGGAGCCTACGAGCAGTACTTC.

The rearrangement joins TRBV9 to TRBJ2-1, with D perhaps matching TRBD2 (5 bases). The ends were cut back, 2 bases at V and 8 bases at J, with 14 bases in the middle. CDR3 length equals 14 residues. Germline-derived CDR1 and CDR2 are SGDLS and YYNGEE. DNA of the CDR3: TGTGCCAGCAGCGTTCCACACGGGGTCGATGAGCAGTTCTTC. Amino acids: CASSVPHGVDEQFF.

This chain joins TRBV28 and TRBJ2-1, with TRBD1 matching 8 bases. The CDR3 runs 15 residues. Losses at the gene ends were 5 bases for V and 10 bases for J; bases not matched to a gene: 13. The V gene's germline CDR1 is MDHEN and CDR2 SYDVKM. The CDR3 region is CASSSDRGESYEQFF. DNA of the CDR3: TGTGCCAGCAGTAGCGACAGGGGAGAGTCCTACGAGCAGTTCTTC.

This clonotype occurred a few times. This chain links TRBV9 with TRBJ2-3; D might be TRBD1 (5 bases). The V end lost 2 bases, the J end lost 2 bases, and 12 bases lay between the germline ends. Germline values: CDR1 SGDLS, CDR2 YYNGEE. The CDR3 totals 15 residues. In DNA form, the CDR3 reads TGTGCCAGCAGCGTCCTACAGGCGTACACAGATACGCAGTATTTT. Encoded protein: CASSVLQAYTDTQYF.

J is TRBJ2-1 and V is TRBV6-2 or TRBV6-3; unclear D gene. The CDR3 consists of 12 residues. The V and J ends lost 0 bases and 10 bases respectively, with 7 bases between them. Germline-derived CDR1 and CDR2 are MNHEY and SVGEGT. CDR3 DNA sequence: TGTGCCAGCAGTTACTCGGTATGGGAGCAGTTCTTC. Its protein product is CASSYSVWEQFF.

In DNA, the CDR3 is TGTGCCAGCAGCTTTGCCTTAGGACGGGGGGCGGATGGCTACACCTTC. It yields the protein CASSFALGRGADGYTF. The gene calls are TRBV5-4 and TRBJ1-2; a possible D gene is TRBD1 (6 bases). The CDR3 is 16 residues long. Between the trimmed V and J ends, which lost 2 bases and 6 bases, there was a span of 20 bases. Per germline, CDR1 SGHNT and CDR2 YYREEE (reference sequence).

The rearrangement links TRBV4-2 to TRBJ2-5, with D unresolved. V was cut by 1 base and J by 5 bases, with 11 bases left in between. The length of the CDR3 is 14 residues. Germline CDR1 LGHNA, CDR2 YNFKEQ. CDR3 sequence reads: CASSQVTGGETQYF. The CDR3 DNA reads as TGTGCCAGCAGCCAAGTAACGGGTGGCGAGACCCAGTACTTC.

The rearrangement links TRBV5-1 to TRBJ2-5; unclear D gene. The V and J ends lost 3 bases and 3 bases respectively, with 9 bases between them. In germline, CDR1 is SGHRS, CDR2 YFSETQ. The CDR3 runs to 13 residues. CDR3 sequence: CASSSDAEETQYF. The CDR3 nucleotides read TGCGCCAGCAGCTCGGACGCGGAAGAGACCCAGTACTTC.